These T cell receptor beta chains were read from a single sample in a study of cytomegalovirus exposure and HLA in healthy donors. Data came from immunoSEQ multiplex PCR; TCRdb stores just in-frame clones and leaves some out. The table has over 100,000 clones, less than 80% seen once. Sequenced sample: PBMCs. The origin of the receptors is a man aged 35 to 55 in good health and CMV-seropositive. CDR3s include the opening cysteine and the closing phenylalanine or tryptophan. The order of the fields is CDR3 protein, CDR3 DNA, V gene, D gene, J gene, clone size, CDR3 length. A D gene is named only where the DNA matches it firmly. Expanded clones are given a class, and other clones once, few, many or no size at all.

CASSLNRGDTGELFF,TGTGCCAGCAGCTTAAACAGGGGGGACACCGGGGAGCTGTTTTTT,TRBV7-2,TRBD1,TRBJ2-2,few,15
CASSYSRRQNTGELFF,TGTGCCAGCAGTTACTCCCGCCGACAGAACACCGGGGAGCTGTTTTTT,TRBV6-6,NA,TRBJ2-2,NA,16
CASSKAGRLGLSSYEQYF,TGTGCCAGCAGCAAAGCGGGCAGATTGGGGCTTAGCTCCTACGAGCAGTACTTC,TRBV21-1,NA,TRBJ2-7,NA,18
CASSITPTYEQYF,TGTGCCAGTAGTATCACCCCTACCTACGAGCAGTACTTC,TRBV19,NA,TRBJ2-7,NA,13
CASSIRGSNQPQHF,TGTGCCAGCAGTATCAGAGGGAGCAATCAGCCCCAGCATTTT,TRBV27,NA,TRBJ1-5,NA,14
CASSLGLGGTQPQHF,TGTGCCAGCAGCTTAGGCTTGGGAGGCACTCAGCCCCAGCATTTT,TRBV7-2,NA,TRBJ1-5,NA,15
CASSPRLASPIGEYF,TGTGCCAGCAGTCCAAGACTAGCCTCCCCGATCGGGGAGTACTTC,TRBV27,TRBD2,TRBJ2-7,NA,15
CASTKGQGAIYGYTF,TGTGCCAGCACCAAGGGGCAGGGGGCAATCTATGGCTACACCTTC,TRBV28,TRBD1,TRBJ1-2,NA,15
CASSLSVGSSYEQYF,TGTGCCAGCAGCCTGAGTGTCGGGAGCTCCTACGAGCAGTACTTC,TRBV11-2,NA,TRBJ2-7,NA,15
CASSELSTLQVNTEAFF,TGTGCCAGCAGTGAATTATCAACCTTACAGGTGAACACTGAAGCTTTCTTT,TRBV6-1,NA,TRBJ1-1,NA,17
CASSPGAAGNTIYF,TGTGCCAGCAGCCCAGGGGCAGCAGGAAACACCATATATTTT,TRBV7-2,NA,TRBJ1-3,medium-sized,14
CASSVQTGGTEAFF,TGTGCCAGCAGCGTTCAAACAGGGGGCACTGAAGCTTTCTTT,TRBV9,TRBD1,TRBJ1-1,NA,14
CASSPGQGVDTQYF,TGTGCCAGCAGCCCCGGACAGGGGGTGGATACGCAGTATTTT,TRBV7-2,TRBD1,TRBJ2-3,NA,14
CASRKAGTNTEAFF,TGTGCCAGTAGGAAGGCAGGGACAAACACTGAAGCTTTCTTT,TRBV19,NA,TRBJ1-1,NA,14
CASSSSGMYEQYF,TGTGCCAGCAGTTCGAGCGGAATGTACGAGCAGTACTTC,TRBV28,NA,TRBJ2-7,NA,13
CASSQRVSYNEQFF,TGTGCCAGCAGCCAGCGGGTATCGTACAATGAGCAGTTCTTC,TRBV7-9,NA,TRBJ2-1,few,14
CASSEYLQGPGGDEQFF,TGTGCCAGCAGTGAATATCTGCAGGGACCAGGGGGCGATGAGCAGTTCTTC,TRBV25-1,TRBD1,TRBJ2-1,few,17
CASSVWRGSGANVLTF,TGTGCCAGCAGCGTCTGGAGGGGTTCTGGGGCCAACGTCCTGACTTTC,TRBV7-9,NA,TRBJ2-6,once,16
CASSLGQASGGEQYF,TGTGCCAGCAGCCTGGGACAGGCTTCTGGGGGGGAGCAGTACTTC,TRBV7-9,TRBD1,TRBJ2-7,once,15
CASSPKSGLQETQYF,TGTGCCAGCAGCCCTAAGTCTGGACTACAAGAGACCCAGTACTTC,TRBV11-2,NA,TRBJ2-5,NA,15
CAIRGKDRENEKLFF,TGTGCCATCCGAGGGAAGGACAGGGAAAATGAAAAACTGTTTTTT,TRBV10-3,TRBD1,TRBJ1-4,NA,15
CASRARQNYGYTF,TGTGCCAGCAGGGCGCGGCAGAACTATGGCTACACCTTC,TRBV28,NA,TRBJ1-2,NA,13
CASSLDRHYGYTF,TGTGCCAGCTCCCTTGACAGACACTATGGCTACACCTTC,TRBV18,NA,TRBJ1-2,NA,13
CASTPQGGPGYGYTF,TGTGCCAGTACGCCGCAGGGTGGACCTGGCTATGGCTACACCTTC,TRBV19,NA,TRBJ1-2,NA,15
CASSYDRAEAFF,TGCGCCAGCAGCTATGACAGGGCTGAAGCTTTCTTT,TRBV5-1,TRBD1,TRBJ1-1,once,12
CASSFKEDSGANVLTF,TGTGCCAGCAGTTTCAAGGAGGACTCTGGGGCCAACGTCCTGACTTTC,TRBV27,NA,TRBJ2-6,NA,16
CASSSQGATLNGELFF,TGCGCCAGCAGCTCCCAGGGGGCAACCCTGAACGGGGAGCTGTTTTTT,TRBV5-1,TRBD1,TRBJ2-2,NA,16
CASTPPGSNQPQHF,TGTGCCAGCACTCCCCCTGGCAGCAATCAGCCCCAGCATTTT,TRBV6-6,NA,TRBJ1-5,NA,14
CASRTTGHSYEQYF,TGTGCCAGCAGAACAACAGGGCACTCCTACGAGCAGTACTTC,TRBV7-9,NA,TRBJ2-7,few,14
CASNIQGTTDTQYF,TGTGCCAGCAATATACAGGGGACCACAGATACGCAGTATTTT,TRBV28,TRBD1,TRBJ2-3,NA,14
CASSLATGITETQYF,TGCGCCAGCAGCTTGGCGACAGGGATAACGGAGACCCAGTACTTC,TRBV5-1,TRBD1,TRBJ2-5,NA,15
CASSSDRGITNEKLFF,TGTGCCAGCAGCTCAGACAGGGGCATAACTAATGAAAAACTGTTTTTT,TRBV7-9,TRBD1,TRBJ1-4,NA,16
CSVSAGQGNQPQHF,TGCAGCGTTAGTGCGGGCCAGGGCAATCAGCCCCAGCATTTT,TRBV29-1,NA,TRBJ1-5,NA,14
CASSPRASISYEQYF,TGTGCCAGCAGCCCGAGGGCCAGTATCTCCTACGAGCAGTACTTC,TRBV7-9,NA,TRBJ2-7,NA,15
CASSLPGSYEQYF,TGTGCCAGCAGCTTACCAGGCTCCTACGAGCAGTACTTC,TRBV7-9,NA,TRBJ2-7,NA,13
CASTMGTGNTIYF,TGTGCCAGCACGATGGGGACAGGAAACACCATATATTTT,TRBV28,NA,TRBJ1-3,NA,13
CASSLLRQYNEQFF,TGTGCCAGCAGTTTGTTGCGGCAGTACAATGAGCAGTTCTTC,TRBV27,NA,TRBJ2-1,once,14
CSVPGQGAYEQYF,TGCAGCGTCCCGGGACAGGGGGCCTACGAGCAGTACTTC,TRBV29-1,TRBD1,TRBJ2-7,once,13
CASSFPRQGPSPLHF,TGTGCCAGCAGCTTTCCTCGACAGGGACCCTCACCCCTCCACTTT,TRBV7-9,TRBD1,TRBJ1-6,NA,15
CASSPTGEVSTEAFF,TGTGCCAGCAGCCCGACAGGGGAGGTGAGCACTGAAGCTTTCTTT,TRBV4-2,TRBD1,TRBJ1-1,few,15
CASSSRDRNSNQPQHF,TGTGCCAGCAGTTCTAGGGACAGGAATAGCAATCAGCCCCAGCATTTT,TRBV28,TRBD1,TRBJ1-5,NA,16